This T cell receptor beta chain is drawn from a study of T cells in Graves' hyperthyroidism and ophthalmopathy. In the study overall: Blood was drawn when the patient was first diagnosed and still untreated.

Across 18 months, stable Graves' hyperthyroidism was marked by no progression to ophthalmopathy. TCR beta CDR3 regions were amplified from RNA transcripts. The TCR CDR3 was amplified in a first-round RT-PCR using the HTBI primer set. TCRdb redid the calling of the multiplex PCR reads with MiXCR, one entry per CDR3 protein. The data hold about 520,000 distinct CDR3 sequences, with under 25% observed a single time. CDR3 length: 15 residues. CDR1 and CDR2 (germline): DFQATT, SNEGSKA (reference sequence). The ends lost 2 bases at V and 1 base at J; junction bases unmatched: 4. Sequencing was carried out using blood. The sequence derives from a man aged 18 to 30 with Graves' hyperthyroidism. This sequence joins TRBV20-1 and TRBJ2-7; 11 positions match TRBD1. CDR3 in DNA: TGCAGTGCTAGACCCGGACAGGGGGCATCCTACGAGCAGTACTTC. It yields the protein CSARPGQGASYEQYF.